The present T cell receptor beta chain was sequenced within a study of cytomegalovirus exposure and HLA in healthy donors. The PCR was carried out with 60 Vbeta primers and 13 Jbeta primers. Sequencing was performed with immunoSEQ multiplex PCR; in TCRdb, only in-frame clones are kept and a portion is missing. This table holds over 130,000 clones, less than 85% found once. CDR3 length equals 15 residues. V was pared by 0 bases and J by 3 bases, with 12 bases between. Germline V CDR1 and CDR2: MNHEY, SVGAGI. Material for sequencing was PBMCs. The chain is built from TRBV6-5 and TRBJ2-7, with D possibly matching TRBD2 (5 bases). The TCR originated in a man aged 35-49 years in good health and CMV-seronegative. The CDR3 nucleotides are TGTGCCAGCAGTTACTCGTCCAGCGGCCACTACGAGCAGTACTTC. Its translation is CASSYSSSGHYEQYF.